This T cell receptor (beta chain) was obtained from a study of OX40 agonist ivuxolimab in advanced cancers. About the research overall: The study gave patients intravenous ivuxolimab at 0.01 to 10 mg/kg every 2 weeks. Antecedent anti-PD-1, anti-PD-L1 or anti-CTLA-4 therapy was permissible, with about 40% having received some.

Germline V gene data show CDR1 as MNHNS and CDR2 as SASEGT. CDR3 length equals 12 residues. Trimming at V came to 7 bases and at J to 3 bases, leaving 2 bases not matched to a gene. The sampling schedule covered blood at baseline, cycle 4 day 1, and cycle 7 day 1. This clone occurred a few times. Assay: immunoSEQ multiplex PCR; the TCRdb copy retains only in-frame clones and omits some. The table has over 50,000 clones, about four fifths seen once. The receptor was isolated from an adult with an advanced solid tumor such as melanoma, head and neck, liver or kidney cancer. V gene TRBV6-1 combines with J gene TRBJ1-2, with 7 bases fitting TRBD1. The starting material was CD4+ or CD8+ T cells sorted from blood, obtained in a trial of the OX40 agonist ivuxolimab. As DNA, the CDR3 is TGTGCCAGCACCCAGGGGGACTATGGCTACACCTTC. Encoded protein: CASTQGDYGYTF.